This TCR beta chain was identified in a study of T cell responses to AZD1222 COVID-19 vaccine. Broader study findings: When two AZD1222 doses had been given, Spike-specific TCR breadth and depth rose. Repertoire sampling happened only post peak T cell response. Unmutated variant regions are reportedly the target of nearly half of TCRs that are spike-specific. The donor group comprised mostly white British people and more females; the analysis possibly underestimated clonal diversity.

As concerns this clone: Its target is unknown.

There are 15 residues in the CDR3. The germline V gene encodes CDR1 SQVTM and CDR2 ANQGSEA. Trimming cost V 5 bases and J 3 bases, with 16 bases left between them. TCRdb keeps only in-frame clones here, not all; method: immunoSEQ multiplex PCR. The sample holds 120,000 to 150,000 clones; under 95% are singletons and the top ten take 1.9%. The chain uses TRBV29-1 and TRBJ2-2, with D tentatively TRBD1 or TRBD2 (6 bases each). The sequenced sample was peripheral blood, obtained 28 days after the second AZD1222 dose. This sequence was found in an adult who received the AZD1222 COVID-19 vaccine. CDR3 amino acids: CSVLKWGADTGELFF. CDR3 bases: TGCAGCGTTTTAAAATGGGGGGCGGACACCGGGGAGCTGTTTTTT.